This TCR beta chain was identified during a study of T-cell reconstitution after alpha-beta-depleted transplantation in children (dated by TCRdb to about 2016). Notes on the research overall: The study quantitatively tracked T-cell immune reconstitution after TCRalphabeta/CD19-depleted allogeneic hematopoietic cell transplantation in children using TCR repertoire profiling.

Sequences WSHSY (CDR1) and SAAADI (CDR2) are obtained from the germline V gene. The CDR3 runs 16 residues from the cysteine to the phenylalanine. The read is trimmed to its CDR3 DNA, 48 bases read in frame from base 1. V loses 9 bases at its end and J loses 6 bases; junction bases beyond the gene matches: 14. This clonotype was counted a single time. This clone's antigen is unknown. No per-base quality is available; no much larger clone lies one base away. The protocol used for the library was PCR. Instrument on record: Illumina HiSeq 2500. Molecular barcoding was employed in the preparation of TCR libraries, with unique molecular identifiers being used to normalize TCRbeta repertoire quantification. TCRdb reworked the public reads: Q25 trimming with fastp, MiXCR clone assembly, productive beta chains retained. Each CDR3 protein gets just one entry, which takes the most common genes and DNA from the rows behind it. In this sample the table shows around 480,000 distinct CDR3 sequences, over 25% of which occur a single time. In total, the top ten clones hold 2.4% of the sample.

Recombination connected TRBV10-2 to TRBJ2-2, with 9 middle bases fitting TRBD2. The receptor was isolated from a human donor who donated a stem cell graft to a child with aplastic anemia. The sample consisted of PBMCs from the stem cell graft donor, taken from the stem cell graft. Here the CDR3 is given as CASTGLAPTPPGELFF. In nucleotide form, the sequence is TGCGCCAGTACCGGACTAGCGCCAACCCCCCCCGGGGAGCTGTTTTTT.